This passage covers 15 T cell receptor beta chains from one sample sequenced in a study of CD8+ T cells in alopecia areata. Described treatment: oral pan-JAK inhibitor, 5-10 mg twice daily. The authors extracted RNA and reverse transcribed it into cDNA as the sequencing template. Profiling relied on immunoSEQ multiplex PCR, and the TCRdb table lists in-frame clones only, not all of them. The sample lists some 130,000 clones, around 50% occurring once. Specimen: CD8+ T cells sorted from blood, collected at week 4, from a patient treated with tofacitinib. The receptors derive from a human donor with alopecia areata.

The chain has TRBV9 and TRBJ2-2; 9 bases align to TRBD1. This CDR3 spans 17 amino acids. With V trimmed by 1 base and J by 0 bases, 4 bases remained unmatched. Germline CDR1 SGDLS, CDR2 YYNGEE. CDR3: CASSVRRQGANTGELFF. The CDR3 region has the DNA TGTGCCAGCAGCGTACGGAGACAGGGGGCGAACACCGGGGAGCTGTTTTTT.

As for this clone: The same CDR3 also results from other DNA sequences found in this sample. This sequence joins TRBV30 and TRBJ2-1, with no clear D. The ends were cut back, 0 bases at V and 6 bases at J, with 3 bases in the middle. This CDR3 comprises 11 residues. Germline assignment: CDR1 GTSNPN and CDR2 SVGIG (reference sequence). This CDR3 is CAWSVGNEQFF. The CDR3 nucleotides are TGTGCCTGGAGTGTCGGCAATGAGCAGTTCTTC.

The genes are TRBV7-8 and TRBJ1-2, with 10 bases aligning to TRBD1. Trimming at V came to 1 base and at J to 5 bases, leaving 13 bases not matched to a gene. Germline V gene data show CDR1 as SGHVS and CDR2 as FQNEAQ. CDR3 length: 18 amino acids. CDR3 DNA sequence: TGTGCCAGCAGCTTAGAGTGGGCGGAGGGGACAGGGGTATATGGCTACACCTTC. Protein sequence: CASSLEWAEGTGVYGYTF.

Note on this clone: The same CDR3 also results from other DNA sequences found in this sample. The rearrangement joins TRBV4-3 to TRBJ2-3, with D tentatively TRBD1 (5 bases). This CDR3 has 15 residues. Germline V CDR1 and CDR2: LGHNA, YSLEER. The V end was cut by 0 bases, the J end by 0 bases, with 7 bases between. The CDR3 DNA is TGCGCCAGCAGCCAAGATCCAGGGAGCACAGATACGCAGTATTTT. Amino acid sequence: CASSQDPGSTDTQYF.

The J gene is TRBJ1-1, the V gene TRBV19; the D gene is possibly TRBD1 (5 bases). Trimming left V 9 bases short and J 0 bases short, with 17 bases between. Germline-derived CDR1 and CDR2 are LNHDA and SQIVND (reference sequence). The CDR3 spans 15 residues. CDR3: CASQMGRPMNTEAFF. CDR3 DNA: TGTGCCAGCCAGATGGGGCGTCCGATGAACACTGAAGCTTTCTTT.

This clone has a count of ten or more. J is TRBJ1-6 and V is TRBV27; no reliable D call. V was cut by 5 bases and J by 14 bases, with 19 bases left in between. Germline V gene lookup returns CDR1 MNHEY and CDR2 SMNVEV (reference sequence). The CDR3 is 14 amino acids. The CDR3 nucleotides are TGTGCCAGCAGTGCCAAGGGCTTCGTGTTGGCCCTCCACTTT. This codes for CASSAKGFVLALHF.

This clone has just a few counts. The chain's CDR3 is CGGADTQYF. The CDR3 DNA is TGCGGGGGGGCAGATACGCAGTATTTT. J is TRBJ2-3 and V is TRBV20-1, with 7 bases fitting TRBD2. CDR3 length: 9 amino acids. CDR1 and CDR2 (germline): DFQATT, SNEGSKA (reference sequence).

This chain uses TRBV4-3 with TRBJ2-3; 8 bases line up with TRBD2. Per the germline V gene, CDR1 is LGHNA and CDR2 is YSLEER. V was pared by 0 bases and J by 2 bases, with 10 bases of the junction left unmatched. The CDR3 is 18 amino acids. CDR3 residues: CASSQDPGSGAFTDTQYF. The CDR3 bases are TGCGCCAGCAGCCAAGATCCGGGTAGCGGGGCCTTCACAGATACGCAGTATTTT.

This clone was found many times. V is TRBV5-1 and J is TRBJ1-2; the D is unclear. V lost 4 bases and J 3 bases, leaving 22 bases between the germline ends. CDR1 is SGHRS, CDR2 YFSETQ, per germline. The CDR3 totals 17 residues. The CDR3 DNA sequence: TGCGCCAGCAGCCACCGCACCACCTACGGGCTCGACTATGGCTACACCTTC. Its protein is CASSHRTTYGLDYGYTF.

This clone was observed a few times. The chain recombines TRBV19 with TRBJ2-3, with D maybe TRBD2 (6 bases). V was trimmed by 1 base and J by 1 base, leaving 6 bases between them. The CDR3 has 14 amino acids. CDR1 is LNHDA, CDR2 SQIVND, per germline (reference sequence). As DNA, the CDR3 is TGTGCCAGTAGTATAGCGGGGGGCACAGATACGCAGTATTTT. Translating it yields CASSIAGGTDTQYF.

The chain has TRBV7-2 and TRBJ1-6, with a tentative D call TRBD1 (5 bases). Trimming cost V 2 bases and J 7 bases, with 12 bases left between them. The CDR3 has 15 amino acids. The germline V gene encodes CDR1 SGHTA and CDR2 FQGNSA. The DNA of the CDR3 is TGTGCCAGCAGCTTATTAACGGGGACCAATTCACCCCTCCACTTT. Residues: CASSLLTGTNSPLHF.

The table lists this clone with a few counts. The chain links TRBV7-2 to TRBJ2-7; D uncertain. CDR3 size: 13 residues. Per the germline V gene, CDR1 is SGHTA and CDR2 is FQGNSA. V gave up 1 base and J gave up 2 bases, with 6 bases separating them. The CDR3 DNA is TGTGCCAGCAGCTTAGGGGTACCCTACGAGCAGTACTTC. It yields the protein CASSLGVPYEQYF.

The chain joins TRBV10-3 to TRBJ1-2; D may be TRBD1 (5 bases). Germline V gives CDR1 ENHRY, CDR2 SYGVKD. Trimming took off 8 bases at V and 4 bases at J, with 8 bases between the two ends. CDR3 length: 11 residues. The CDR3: CAIRDGYGYTF. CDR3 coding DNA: TGTGCCATCCGGGACGGCTATGGCTACACCTTC.

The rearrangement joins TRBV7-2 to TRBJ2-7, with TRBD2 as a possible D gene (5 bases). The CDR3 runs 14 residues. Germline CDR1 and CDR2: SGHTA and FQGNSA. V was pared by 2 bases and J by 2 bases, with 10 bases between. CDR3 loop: CASSLQPSTYEQYF. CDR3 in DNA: TGTGCCAGCAGCTTACAACCTAGCACCTACGAGCAGTACTTC. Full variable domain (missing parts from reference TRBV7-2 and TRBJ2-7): GAGVSQSPSNKVTEKGKDVELRCDPISGHTALYWYRQSLGQGLEFLIYFQGNSAPDKSGLPSDRFSAERTGGSVSTLTIQRTQQEDSAVYLCASSLQPSTYEQYFGPGTRLTVT.

CDR3 DNA: TGTGCCAGCAGTCCTCGGGACAGTATCCACGAGCAGTACTTC. This encodes CASSPRDSIHEQYF. The chain carries TRBV27 and TRBJ2-7; TRBD1 matches 7 bases. Germline V gene data show CDR1 as MNHEY and CDR2 as SMNVEV (reference sequence). After removal of 5 bases from V and 5 bases from J, the junction contained 9 bases not matched to a gene. CDR3 size: 14 residues.